The entry that follows covers one T cell receptor (beta chain) sequence. Its antigen remains unknown. This specimen comes from a study of cytomegalovirus exposure and HLA in healthy donors. Findings of the study overall: Reportedly, cytomegalovirus status was diagnosed with high sensitivity and specificity.

Assay used: immunoSEQ multiplex PCR; TCRdb lists only in-frame clones, some missing. The sample has some 41,000 clones, approximately 93% seen once; the top ten hold 2.1%. The CDR3 covers 15 residues. The ends lost 2 bases at V and 3 bases at J; junction bases unmatched: 4. The germline gives CDR1 SGHRS, CDR2 YFSETQ. The gene calls are TRBV5-1 and TRBJ2-3, with TRBD2 matching over 9 bases. This clonotype originated in a woman between 18 and 29 years old in good health and CMV-seronegative. The sample consisted of PBMCs. This CDR3 reads CASSFSGRKTDTQYF. The CDR3 region has the DNA TGCGCCAGCAGCTTTAGCGGGAGAAAAACAGATACGCAGTATTTT.